This T cell receptor (beta chain) was obtained from a study of graft-versus-host responses after intestinal transplantation. Turning to the study itself: After anti-thymocyte globulin induction, recipients took tacrolimus and steroids for approximately three years.

This CDR3 has 16 residues. Germline loops: CDR1 ENHRY, CDR2 SYGVKD. Trimming left V 10 bases short and J 5 bases short, with 26 bases between. Sequencing used immunoSEQ multiplex PCR; TCRdb keeps in-frame clones, though not all of them. The sample lists around 38,000 clones, around 83% seen once, with 3.5% in the top ten. The clonotype originates from a human patient who received an intestinal transplant, so some T cells may come from the graft donor. Sequenced material: PBMCs, taken about 990 days after transplant. The rearrangement joins TRBV10-3 to TRBJ2-5; D tentatively reads TRBD1 or TRBD2 (6 bases each). CDR3 in amino acids: CATRATGARESETQYF. CDR3 DNA sequence: TGTGCCACACGCGCGACGGGGGCTAGAGAATCGGAGACCCAGTACTTC.